A selection of T cell receptor beta chains follows, all from one sample in a study of cytomegalovirus exposure and HLA in healthy donors. The protocol was immunoSEQ multiplex PCR, while the TCRdb copy is restricted to in-frame clones and leaves out a portion. There are 100,000 to 150,000 clones in the sample; around 85% occur only once, and roughly 1.8% lies in the top ten. What was sequenced was PBMCs. The receptors were sampled from a boy aged 10-17 years in good health and CMV-seronegative. Each CDR3 is given with its conserved first and last residue. The D gene is left open where the match is weak. Size tells how often a clone was seen (once, few, many) or the class of an expanded clone, and some rows leave it out.

TRBJ1-2 TRBV5-4 . . TGTGCCAGCAGCTTGAAAGTCAGCTATGGCTACACCTTC CASSLKVSYGYTF
TRBJ2-1 TRBV30 . . TGTGCCTGGAGTTCCTTTTACAATGAGCAGTTCTTC CAWSSFYNEQFF
TRBJ2-7 TRBV5-6 . . TGTGCCAGCAGCTTGGTCGTCAGATCCTACGAGCAGTACTTC CASSLVVRSYEQYF
TRBJ2-5 TRBV5-4 TRBD2 . TGTGCCAGCAGCTTGGTAGCGGGAGGTCAAGAGACCCAGTACTTC CASSLVAGGQETQYF
TRBJ2-1 TRBV29-1 TRBD2 . TGCAGCGTTGCCCGGACTAGCGGCTCCTACAATGAGCAGTTCTTC CSVARTSGSYNEQFF
TRBJ1-4 TRBV11-2 . once TGTGCCAGCAGCTTAGGAAGCTTTGGTAATGAAAAACTGTTTTTT CASSLGSFGNEKLFF
TRBJ1-2 TRBV27 TRBD1 . TGTGCCAGCAGTATCGGGACAGGCGATGGCTACACCTTC CASSIGTGDGYTF
TRBJ2-3 TRBV27 . . TGTGCCAGCAGTTTATCTAGTCGGGGTACGCAGTATTTT CASSLSSRGTQYF
TRBJ2-3 TRBV5-6 TRBD2 . TGTGCCAGCAGCTTGGGTTCGACTAGCGGGGATACGCAGTATTTT CASSLGSTSGDTQYF
TRBJ2-5 TRBV7-2 TRBD2 . TGTGCCAGCAGCTTAGCCCTAGCGGGAGGGCAAGAGACCCAGTACTTC CASSLALAGGQETQYF
TRBJ1-1 TRBV7-9 TRBD1 . TGTGCCAGCAGCGTACAGGGGATGAACACTGAAGCTTTCTTT CASSVQGMNTEAFF
TRBJ2-5 TRBV9 TRBD2 . TGTGCCAGCAGCTTTGGGACTAGCGGGGGCCTCCAAGAGACCCAGTACTTC CASSFGTSGGLQETQYF
TRBJ2-7 TRBV7-2 TRBD2 . TGTGCCAGCAGCCCGGTGTGGGGGGGCTCCTACGAGCAGTACTTC CASSPVWGGSYEQYF
TRBJ2-7 TRBV4-1 . . TGCGCCAGCAGCCAGACCCCTAGCGCCCGCTCCTACGAGCAGTACTTC CASSQTPSARSYEQYF
TRBJ2-5 TRBV7-2 . . TGTGCCAGCAGAAGGGGGGGCCAAGAGACCCAGTACTTC CASRRGGQETQYF
TRBJ1-2 TRBV10-3 . . TGTGCCATCAGTGAGGAGGATTTTATGGGCTACACCTTC CAISEEDFMGYTF
TRBJ2-7 TRBV6-1 . . TGTGCCAGCAGTGAACAGATTATTTCCTACGAGCAGTACTTC CASSEQIISYEQYF
TRBJ2-5 TRBV6-1 TRBD2 . TGTGCCACCAAGATAGCGGGGGGGCCGGAGACCCAGTACTTC CATKIAGGPETQYF
TRBJ1-2 TRBV4-2 TRBD1 once TGTGCCAGCAGCCAACCCTCGACAGGGGGTAGCTATGGCTACACCTTC CASSQPSTGGSYGYTF
TRBJ2-1 TRBV7-8 TRBD2 . TGTGCCAGCAGCTCTTCGACTAGCGGGAGTTTTTATGAGCAGTTCTTC CASSSSTSGSFYEQFF
TRBJ2-7 TRBV5-1 . . TGCGCCAGCAGCTTGGCCCCCGTGGGGCCCTACGAGCAGTACTTC CASSLAPVGPYEQYF
TRBJ2-7 TRBV27 . . TGTGCCAGCGCCTTACAGAGGGATATCCCCTACGAGCAGTACTTC CASALQRDIPYEQYF
TRBJ2-4 TRBV29-1 TRBD1 . TGCAGCGTTGTTAGACAGGGGGCTTCCAAAAACATTCAGTACTTC CSVVRQGASKNIQYF
TRBJ2-1 TRBV21-1 . . TGTGCCAGCAGCAAACTAGCGGGAGAGGGCAATGAGCAGTTCTTC CASSKLAGEGNEQFF
TRBJ1-3 TRBV4-1 TRBD1 . TGCGCCAGCGCACTTACAGGGGGCATAGGTAACACCATATATTTT CASALTGGIGNTIYF
TRBJ2-1 TRBV27 TRBD2 . TGTGCCAGCAGTTTAAAGACTCCCAAGCGGGACTTTACCAATGAGCAGTTCTTC CASSLKTPKRDFTNEQFF
TRBJ2-5 TRBV9 . . TGTGCCAGCAGCGTAAGCACAGAAGAGACCCAGTACTTC CASSVSTEETQYF
TRBJ2-1 TRBV27 TRBD1 . TGTGCCAGCAGTAGAAACACAGGGGGCAATGAGCAGTTCTTC CASSRNTGGNEQFF
TRBJ1-1 TRBV18 . . TGTGCCAGCTCACCGGTCAGGGGCGGAATCAGTAACACTGAAGCTTTCTTT CASSPVRGGISNTEAFF
TRBJ1-6 TRBV10-3 TRBD1 . TGTGCCATCAGTGAATTACAGGGGGCCGATTCACCCCTCCACTTT CAISELQGADSPLHF
TRBJ1-1 TRBV7-3 . . TGTGCCAGCAGCCCAGGGCGCAAAACGAACACTGAAGCTTTCTTT CASSPGRKTNTEAFF
TRBJ2-1 TRBV9 TRBD2 . TGTGCCAGCAGCCTCCGACTAGCGGGGGGGCCGGGCAATGAGCAGTTCTTC CASSLRLAGGPGNEQFF
TRBJ2-1 TRBV2 TRBD2 . TGTGCCAGCAGTGTCCCGACTAGCGGGGGGCCGAATGAGCAGTTCTTC CASSVPTSGGPNEQFF
TRBJ1-1 TRBV5-1 . few TGCGCCAGCAGCTTTGGTCGGACTGAAGCTTTCTTT CASSFGRTEAFF
TRBJ1-2 TRBV5-6 . . TGTGCCAGCAGGTGGGGGAGGCTAGACTATGGCTACACCTTC CASRWGRLDYGYTF
TRBJ1-2 TRBV7-8 . . TGTGCCAGCAGCTTAGACAGCTATGGCTACACCTTC CASSLDSYGYTF
TRBJ2-1 TRBV19 TRBD2 . TGTGCCAGTAGTGGGACTAGCGGACGTCGGGAGCAGTTCTTC CASSGTSGRREQFF
TRBJ1-6 TRBV7-2 . . TGTGCCAGCAGCGCATACTCAAATTCACCCCTCCACTTT CASSAYSNSPLHF
TRBJ2-3 TRBV5-1 . . TGCGCCAGCAGCTCCGGAACATGGAGCGAGGGCACAGATACGCAGTATTTT CASSSGTWSEGTDTQYF
TRBJ2-5 TRBV4-3 TRBD2 . TGCGCCAGCAGCCATGGCCTAGCGGGGCAGGAGACCCAGTACTTC CASSHGLAGQETQYF
TRBJ2-5 TRBV2 TRBD1 . TGTGCCAGCACCTCCGGGACAGTAGAGACCCAGTACTTC CASTSGTVETQYF
TRBJ1-2 TRBV10-3 TRBD1 . TGTGCCATCAGTGAGTCCGGGACAGGATTCTATGGCTACACCTTC CAISESGTGFYGYTF
TRBJ2-5 TRBV12-2 . few TGTGCAAGTCGCTTAGCGGACAGGGGATTCACAGGGGAGACCCAGTACTTC CASRLADRGFTGETQYF
TRBJ1-2 TRBV9 TRBD1 . TGTGCCAGCAGCGTAGTAACAGGGGGTATCGGCTACACCTTC CASSVVTGGIGYTF
TRBJ1-5 TRBV7-2 . . TGTGCCAGCAGCTTAACTGCGTATAGCAATCAGCCCCAGCATTTT CASSLTAYSNQPQHF